The 3 T cell receptor beta chains below all came from one sample that was sequenced in a study of kidney transplant recipient with SARS-CoV-2 infection. Using its own MiXCR run on the reads, TCRdb lists one record per CDR3 protein. The data contain roughly 230,000 distinct CDR3 sequences, about 30% of them seen just once; the ten biggest clones take up less than 8.5%. The specimen was a blood sample, collected at baseline and on day 111 from a kidney transplant recipient. These TCRs come from a male patient between 25 and 40 years old who had COVID-19 and was a kidney transplant recipient. Some of the T cells may derive from the graft donor.

This clonotype appeared many times. This sequence joins TRBV18 and TRBJ1-2; D may be TRBD1 (5 bases). CDR1 KGHSH and CDR2 LQKENI come from the germline V gene. There are 13 residues in the CDR3. Trimming cost V 6 bases and J 3 bases, with 11 bases left between them. The CDR3 is CASSWTLDYGYTF. CDR3 in DNA: TGTGCCAGCTCTTGGACACTCGACTATGGCTACACCTTC. Full variable domain (outside the CDR3, taken from reference TRBV18 and TRBJ1-2): NAGVMQNPRHLVRRRGQEARLRCSPMKGHSHVYWYRQLPEEGLKFMVYLQKENIIDESGMPKERFSAEFPKEGPSILRIQQVVRGDSAAYFCASSWTLDYGYTFGSGTRLTVV.

Notes on this clonotype: A much larger clone lies one base from this, so it may be a read error. V and J are TRBV5-5 and TRBJ1-2; D not resolved. The CDR3 extends over 16 amino acids. Germline values: CDR1 SGHKS, CDR2 YYEKEE (reference sequence). Trimming pared 7 bases from V and 4 bases from J, leaving 23 bases between. The DNA for the CDR3 is TGTGCCAGCCATAGCACTGTCTCGCAAAAGACCTATGGCTACACCTTC. This gives the protein CASHSTVSQKTYGYTF.

This clonotype was found a few times. The chain links TRBV6-6 to TRBJ2-1; the D is unclear. This CDR3 contains 14 residues. With 2 bases removed from V and 4 bases from J, the gap between germline ends came to 9 bases. The germline V gene encodes CDR1 MNHNY and CDR2 SVGAGI (reference sequence). CDR3 DNA sequence: TGTGCCAGCAGTTACAATCCAGATTACAATGAGCAGTTCTTC. This sequence encodes CASSYNPDYNEQFF.